This T cell receptor beta chain came from a study of control samples from healthy donors and cancer patients. Assay: immunoSEQ multiplex PCR; the TCRdb copy retains only in-frame clones and omits some. The data hold more than 140,000 clones, with roughly 89% observed a single time. The germline CDR1 and CDR2 sequences are MDHEN and SYDVKM. J gave up 4 bases and V 3 bases, and 9 bases lay outside the gene matches. The CDR3 is 17 residues long. Sequences were obtained from blood. The rearrangement uses TRBV28 and TRBJ2-3; 11 nucleotides match TRBD1. This sequence originates from a man in his late teens or twenties in good health. CDR3 residues: CASSLPGQGARADTQYF. CDR3 coding DNA: TGTGCCAGCAGTTTGCCCGGACAGGGGGCGAGGGCAGATACGCAGTATTTT.